A single sample is the source of the 22 T cell receptor beta chains below, sequenced in a study of blood T cell repertoires in COVID-19. This table comes from immunoSEQ multiplex PCR, and its TCRdb copy is limited to in-frame clones, with some not included. The profile covers about 190,000 clones, with 87% appearing a single time and under 25% taken by the ten largest. Material for sequencing was peripheral blood. These receptors came from a man in his fifties or sixties with active or convalescent COVID-19.

The rearrangement links TRBV6-6 to TRBJ2-5, with a tentative D call TRBD1 (6 bases). The V gene's germline CDR1 is MNHNY and CDR2 SVGAGI (reference sequence). The CDR3 runs to 15 residues. With 2 bases removed from V and 2 bases from J, the gap between germline ends came to 12 bases. DNA of the CDR3: TGTGCCAGCAGTTACCTTAGGGGGTTGCAAGAGACCCAGTACTTC. Translating it yields CASSYLRGLQETQYF.

The chain links TRBV6-6 to TRBJ1-5, with 7 bases lining up with TRBD1. V was clipped by 5 bases and J by 0 bases; unmatched bases: 4. Germline V gene lookup returns CDR1 MNHNY and CDR2 SVGAGI (reference sequence). The CDR3 spans 15 residues. This chain's CDR3 is CASSPGQYSNQPQHF. As DNA, the CDR3 is TGTGCCAGCAGTCCGGGACAGTATAGCAATCAGCCCCAGCATTTT.

This chain joins TRBV2 and TRBJ2-1; tentative D call: TRBD1 (6 bases). The CDR3 runs to 13 residues. CDR1 SNHLY and CDR2 FYNNEI come from the germline V gene. V was pared by 9 bases and J by 7 bases, with 16 bases between. The CDR3 DNA sequence: TGTGCCAGTGGGGGCGAGGTGTTTAATGAGCAGTTCTTC. This sequence encodes CASGGEVFNEQFF.

This chain joins TRBV21-1 and TRBJ1-1; the table gives TRBD1 as D, unverified against the DNA. TRBV21-1 is described as a pseudogene. The CDR3 consists of 13 residues. CDR3 sequence reads: CASSNTGSTEAFF. The CDR3, as DNA: TGTGCCAGCAGCAACACAGGGTCCACTGAAGCTTTCTTT.

The V call is TRBV19, the J call TRBJ2-5; D gene uncertain. The CDR3 totals 14 residues. The germline V gene encodes CDR1 LNHDA and CDR2 SQIVND (reference sequence). Trimming cost V 5 bases and J 4 bases, with 14 bases left between them. CDR3 bases: TGTGCCAGTAGTCCCGCCGTAAATAGAGAGACCCAGTACTTC. Its translation is CASSPAVNRETQYF.

The rearrangement joins TRBV11-3 to TRBJ2-6; 10 nucleotides agree with TRBD1. The germline gives CDR1 SGHNT, CDR2 YENEEA. The V and J ends lost 6 bases and 0 bases, in that order; junction bases with no gene match: 5. The CDR3 loop spans 17 amino acids. CDR3 sequence: CASSAGTGDSGANVLTF. The DNA of the CDR3 is TGTGCCAGCAGTGCCGGGACAGGGGACTCTGGGGCCAACGTCCTGACTTTC.

This clone was found once. The chain carries TRBV5-1 and TRBJ2-4; D unclear. Germline values: CDR1 SGHRS, CDR2 YFSETQ. The CDR3 is 16 residues long. The germline V and J ends were trimmed by 0 bases and 0 bases, with 10 bases remaining between them. CDR3 loop: CASSLASSVAKNIQYF. The DNA for the CDR3 is TGCGCCAGCAGCTTGGCGTCCTCCGTAGCCAAAAACATTCAGTACTTC.

The chain is built from TRBV11-2 and TRBJ2-1; weak D call: TRBD2 (5 bases). The V gene's germline CDR1 is SGHAT and CDR2 FQNNGV. The CDR3 is 13 amino acids. V was pared by 5 bases and J by 4 bases, with 9 bases between. The DNA for the CDR3 is TGTGCCAGCAGCCCGGGGATTTACAATGAGCAGTTCTTC. It is translated as CASSPGIYNEQFF.

The V gene is TRBV4-1, the J gene TRBJ2-3, with 8 positions matching TRBD2. Germline CDR1 is MGHRA and CDR2 is YSYEKL. The V gene end was trimmed by 4 bases and the J gene end by 6 bases; junction bases not matched to a gene: 9. The CDR3 consists of 15 residues. The CDR3 reads CASSRAGVAGDTQYF. The CDR3 DNA follows: TGCGCCAGCAGCCGAGCGGGGGTCGCGGGGGATACGCAGTATTTT.

The chain uses TRBV5-1 and TRBJ2-5; D not certain. This CDR3 has 15 amino acids. The ends were cut back, 0 bases at V and 5 bases at J, with 14 bases in the middle. Germline loops: CDR1 SGHRS, CDR2 YFSETQ. CDR3 in DNA: TGCGCCAGCAGCTTGGCGCAGTCCTCCTGGGAGACCCAGTACTTC. This sequence encodes CASSLAQSSWETQYF.

This sequence joins TRBV6-5 and TRBJ2-7; 13 bases map to TRBD2. Germline lookup yields CDR1 MNHEY and CDR2 SVGAGI. The CDR3 sequence is 15 residues long. The V and J ends lost 6 bases and 3 bases, in that order; junction bases with no gene match: 5. DNA of the CDR3: TGTGCCAGCAGACCTGGGACTAGCGGGGTCTACGAGCAGTACTTC. This sequence encodes CASRPGTSGVYEQYF.

The chain couples TRBV5-5 to TRBJ1-1, with 8 nucleotides matching TRBD1. The V segment lost 0 bases and the J segment 12 bases; nucleotides outside the gene matches: 7. This CDR3 has 13 residues. Germline V gives CDR1 SGHKS, CDR2 YYEKEE (reference sequence). CDR3 sequence: CASSLETGAGTFF. CDR3 nucleotides: TGTGCCAGCAGCTTGGAGACAGGGGCTGGGACTTTCTTT. The full variable domain, in which reference TRBV5-5 and TRBJ1-1 provide the parts outside the CDR3, is DAGVTQSPTHLIKTRGQQVTLRCSPISGHKSVSWYQQVLGQGPQFIFQYYEKEERGRGNFPDRFSARQFPNYSSELNVNALLLGDSALYLCASSLETGAGTFFGQGTRLTVV.

This sequence joins TRBV11-2 and TRBJ1-1; tentative D call: TRBD1 (5 bases). Trimming cost V 5 bases and J 2 bases, with 15 bases left between them. CDR1 is SGHAT, CDR2 FQNNGV, per germline. The CDR3 has 15 amino acids. The CDR3 DNA is TGTGCCAGCAGCCCCCACGGGGGACGAAACACTGAAGCTTTCTTT. Residues: CASSPHGGRNTEAFF.

The chain couples TRBV24-1 to TRBJ2-5; TRBD1 matches at 7 bases. The junction had 2 bases not matched to a gene; V was cut back by 4 bases and J by 4 bases. There are 13 residues in the CDR3. In germline, CDR1 is KGHDR, CDR2 SFDVKD. DNA of the CDR3: TGTGCCACCAGTGACCACAGGGGAGAGACCCAGTACTTC. As protein: CATSDHRGETQYF.

V and J are TRBV11-1 and TRBJ1-3; D gene uncertain. Germline V gene sequence: CDR1 SGHAT, CDR2 FQDESV (reference sequence). The CDR3 has 15 residues. Between the trimmed V and J ends, which lost 1 base and 0 bases, there was a span of 7 bases. CDR3 loop: CASSLGGNSGNTIYF. In DNA form, the CDR3 reads TGTGCCAGCAGCTTAGGTGGCAACTCTGGAAACACCATATATTTT.

This clone occurred a few times. The chain has TRBV11-2 and TRBJ2-3; TRBD2 aligns across 8 bases. This CDR3 is built from 16 residues. J lost 6 bases, V lost 1 base, and 9 bases had no gene match. Germline loops: CDR1 SGHAT, CDR2 FQNNGV. CDR3 sequence (DNA): TGTGCCAGCAGCTTAGTCCACGGGGGGGCCAGGGATACGCAGTATTTT. Translating gives CASSLVHGGARDTQYF.

The chain is built from TRBV5-1 and TRBJ2-7; a possible D gene is TRBD1 (6 bases). The germline gives CDR1 SGHRS, CDR2 YFSETQ. The CDR3 length is 14 residues. The germline V and J ends were trimmed by 2 bases and 1 base, with 10 bases remaining between them. CDR3 sequence: CASSFSDSSYEQYF. CDR3 nucleotides: TGCGCCAGCAGCTTTTCGGACAGTTCCTACGAGCAGTACTTC.

This clone was seen more than once but under ten times. The chain combines TRBV5-1 with TRBJ1-1; 9 bases align to TRBD1. V lost 4 bases to trimming and J lost 0 bases; unmatched junction nucleotides: 4. The CDR3 totals 15 residues. Per the germline V gene, CDR1 is SGHRS and CDR2 is YFSETQ. CDR3 loop: CASSGTGPLNTEAFF. The CDR3 DNA follows: TGCGCCAGCAGCGGGACAGGGCCCCTGAACACTGAAGCTTTCTTT.

This chain connects TRBV5-5 to TRBJ1-5; tentative D call: TRBD1 (5 bases). The CDR3 extends over 13 amino acids. Germline V CDR1 and CDR2: SGHKS, YYEKEE (reference sequence). V dropped 4 bases and J dropped 5 bases, with 10 bases sitting between them. The CDR3 DNA sequence: TGTGCCAGCAGCAGCAGGGAGGATCAGCCCCAGCATTTT. Translating gives CASSSREDQPQHF.

V usage is TRBV5-5 and J usage is TRBJ2-5; unclear D gene. Trimming shortened V by 2 bases and J by 5 bases, and 10 bases separated the two germline ends. This CDR3 has 13 amino acids. The germline V gene encodes CDR1 SGHKS and CDR2 YYEKEE (reference sequence). The CDR3 loop reads CASSLLPRETQYF. Here the CDR3 DNA reads TGTGCCAGCAGCTTATTACCTCGGGAGACCCAGTACTTC.

This chain connects TRBV9 to TRBJ2-3, with 8 bases aligning to TRBD1. V trimming: 4 bases; J trimming: 4 bases; junction bases outside the gene matches: 8. This CDR3 region has 15 residues. Germline V lookup: CDR1 SGDLS, CDR2 YYNGEE. CDR3 DNA sequence: TGTGCCAGCAGCCCCCCAGGGGGCGCGCCAGATACGCAGTATTTT. The encoded protein is CASSPPGGAPDTQYF.

Concerning this clone itself: At the DNA level, this CDR3 is encoded by other sequences in the same sample as well. In DNA form, the CDR3 reads TGCGCCAGCAGCTTGATGGGGGGAGGGGAGACCCAGTACTTC. Translated: CASSLMGGGETQYF. The rearrangement joins TRBV5-1 to TRBJ2-5; 7 nucleotides agree with TRBD2. V lost 1 base to trimming and J lost 5 bases; unmatched junction nucleotides: 5. Germline CDR1 reads SGHRS; CDR2 reads YFSETQ. The CDR3 extends over 14 amino acids.